This T cell receptor beta chain originates from a study of blood T cell repertoires in COVID-19. Turning to the study itself: Some COVID-19 samples were acute and others convalescent; all came from the United States, Italy and Spain. Sample material is recorded as cDNA or gDNA derived from T cells, B-cell-depleted T cells, or PBMCs.

The germline CDR1 and CDR2 sequences are SGHVS and FNYEAQ. Trimming removed 1 base from V and 3 bases from J, with 18 bases in between. The CDR3 extends over 17 amino acids. Original processing methods: Scientists estimated how many nucleated cells there were by amplifying reference gene primers. The table came from immunoSEQ multiplex PCR; TCRdb's copy has only in-frame clones and leaves some out. The D gene and trimming were derived from the DNA, and the V and J assignments and clone size from that table. The sample has roughly 80,000 clones, 82% seen once. This clonotype was obtained from a man aged 80 or over with acute or convalescent COVID-19. The sample comprised peripheral blood. The chain couples TRBV7-6 to TRBJ1-2, with D maybe TRBD1 (6 bases). Here the CDR3 reads CASSLGSRTADHYGYTF. The CDR3 DNA reads as TGTGCCAGCAGCTTAGGAAGCCGGACAGCGGACCACTATGGCTACACCTTC.